Following are 12 T cell receptor beta chains from one sample sequenced in a study of tumor-infiltrating lymphocytes in localized non-small cell lung cancer. Assay used: immunoSEQ multiplex PCR; TCRdb lists only in-frame clones, some missing. The sample carries approximately 16,000 clones, more than 40% recorded once. The sample taken for sequencing was lung tumor tissue. The receptors here all came from a human donor with non-small cell lung cancer.

This CDR3 is CASSQVIQLNTEAFF. The CDR3 bases are TGCGCCAGCAGCCAAGTTATCCAGCTGAACACTGAAGCTTTCTTT. The chain has TRBV4-3 and TRBJ1-1; D gene unclear. V shed 1 base and J shed 0 bases, with 9 bases lying between them. The length of the CDR3 is 15 residues. CDR1 is LGHNA, CDR2 YSLEER, per germline.

The chain joins TRBV6-5 to TRBJ2-7; D remains ambiguous. There are 13 residues in the CDR3. V was cut by 0 bases and J by 5 bases, with 8 bases left in between. Germline loops: CDR1 MNHEY, CDR2 SVGAGI. In DNA form, the CDR3 reads TGTGCCAGCAGTTACTCGAGGCTGGACGAGCAGTACTTC. This translates into CASSYSRLDEQYF.

The gene calls are TRBV25-1 and TRBJ2-2, with D perhaps TRBD1 or TRBD2 (6 bases each). The germline V gene has CDR1 MGHDK and CDR2 SYGVNS. The CDR3 runs to 16 residues. V shed 4 bases and J shed 3 bases, with 15 bases lying between them. This CDR3 reads CASSARRGSDTGELFF. DNA of the CDR3: TGTGCCAGCAGTGCGCGGAGGGGGTCGGACACCGGGGAGCTGTTTTTT.

The chain has TRBV4-2 and TRBJ2-6; 8 bases agree with TRBD2. CDR1 and CDR2 from the germline V gene are LGHNA and YNFKEQ. Trimming removed 4 bases from V and 0 bases from J; junction bases left unmatched: 14. This CDR3 spans 20 amino acids. The CDR3 spells CASSLFGGATILSGANVLTF. DNA for the CDR3: TGTGCCAGCAGCCTGTTCGGGGGGGCCACAATCCTCTCTGGGGCCAACGTCCTGACTTTC.

This clone turned up a few times. The rearrangement uses TRBV30 and TRBJ1-6; D is ambiguous. The CDR3 spans 12 residues. V dropped 2 bases and J dropped 18 bases, with 17 bases sitting between them. Germline CDR1 and CDR2: GTSNPN and SVGIG (reference sequence). This CDR3 reads CAWSSVISIHHF. The CDR3, as DNA: TGTGCCTGGAGTTCAGTAATCTCAATCCACCACTTT.

The chain carries TRBV7-2 and TRBJ2-1; 7 bases map to TRBD2. Germline lookup yields CDR1 SGHTA and CDR2 FQGNSA. V lost 5 bases to trimming and J lost 9 bases; unmatched junction nucleotides: 13. CDR3 length: 15 amino acids. CDR3 amino acids: CASSHGTTNRGEQFF. The CDR3 DNA follows: TGTGCCAGCAGCCACGGGACTACTAACCGGGGTGAGCAGTTCTTC.

CDR3 DNA sequence: TGCAGCGTTGCCGGACACCAAACGGGGACCGGGGAGCTGTTTTTT. Protein product: CSVAGHQTGTGELFF. The chain recombines TRBV29-1 with TRBJ2-2; D is tentatively TRBD1 or TRBD2 (5 bases each). This CDR3 region has 15 residues. Trimming shortened V by 4 bases and J by 5 bases, and 17 bases separated the two germline ends. CDR1 and CDR2 from the germline V gene are SQVTM and ANQGSEA.

This clone was seen a few times. The rearrangement links TRBV28 to TRBJ1-5; no clear D gene. The germline V gene has CDR1 MDHEN and CDR2 SYDVKM. The CDR3 extends over 12 amino acids. V was shortened by 3 bases and J by 4 bases, with 4 bases between the two germline ends. CDR3 nucleotides: TGTGCCAGCAGTTTCCTTAATCAGCCCCAGCATTTT. It yields the protein CASSFLNQPQHF.

This chain uses TRBV10-3 with TRBJ1-4, with D perhaps TRBD1 (5 bases). Germline CDR1 ENHRY, CDR2 SYGVKD. This CDR3 is built from 13 residues. V lost 5 bases and J lost 8, with 12 bases in between. The CDR3 coding sequence is TGTGCCATCAGTCCCGGGGACCGAGAAAAACTGTTTTTT. It encodes CAISPGDREKLFF.

The sample holds a few counts of this clone. This sequence joins TRBV27 and TRBJ2-1, with TRBD2 identical over 7 bases. CDR3 length equals 15 residues. V lost 6 bases and J lost 0; bases outside the gene matches: 5. From germline, CDR1 is MNHEY and CDR2 SMNVEV (reference sequence). CDR3 DNA sequence: TGTGCCAGCAGCCGGTCGGGGGGCTCCTACAATGAGCAGTTCTTC. It yields the protein CASSRSGGSYNEQFF.

This sequence joins TRBV5-4 and TRBJ1-1; maybe TRBD1 (5 bases). Trimming cost V 4 bases and J 11 bases, with 15 bases left between them. Germline V gives CDR1 SGHNT, CDR2 YYREEE (reference sequence). The CDR3 runs 12 residues. Here the CDR3 reads CASSQMGTGAFF. The CDR3 coding sequence is TGTGCCAGCAGCCAGATGGGGACTGGGGCTTTCTTT.

This clone was seen only a few times. This chain connects TRBV7-6 to TRBJ1-2; possibly TRBD1 for D (6 bases). The germline V gene has CDR1 SGHVS and CDR2 FNYEAQ. The V and J ends lost 2 bases and 4 bases respectively, with 17 bases between them. This CDR3 is built from 16 residues. CDR3 residues: CASSLSGTLSTYGYTF. The CDR3 nucleotides are TGTGCCAGCAGCTTATCGGGGACACTCTCCACCTATGGCTACACCTTC.